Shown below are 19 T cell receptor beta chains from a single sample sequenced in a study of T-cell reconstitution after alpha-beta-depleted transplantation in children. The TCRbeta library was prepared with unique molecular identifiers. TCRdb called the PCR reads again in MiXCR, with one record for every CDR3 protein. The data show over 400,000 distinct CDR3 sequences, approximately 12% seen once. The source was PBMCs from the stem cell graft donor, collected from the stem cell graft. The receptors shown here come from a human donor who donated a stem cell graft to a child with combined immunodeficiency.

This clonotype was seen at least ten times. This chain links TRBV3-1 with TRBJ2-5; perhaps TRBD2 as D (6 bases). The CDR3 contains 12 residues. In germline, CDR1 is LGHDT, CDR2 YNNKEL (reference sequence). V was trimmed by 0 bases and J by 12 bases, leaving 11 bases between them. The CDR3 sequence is CASSQEGEREYF. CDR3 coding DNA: TGTGCCAGCAGCCAAGAAGGAGAGCGGGAGTACTTC.

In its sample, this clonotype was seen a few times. The CDR3 nucleotides are TGTGCCAGCAGCCCGCCGGGACTAGCGGAATACAATGAGCAGTTCTTC. Translated: CASSPPGLAEYNEQFF. The J gene is TRBJ2-1, the V gene TRBV7-9, with 11 bases fitting TRBD2. Germline CDR1 and CDR2: SEHNR and FQNEAQ (reference sequence). V shed 5 bases, J shed 4 bases, and the junction held 7 bases outside the gene matches. CDR3 length: 16 amino acids.

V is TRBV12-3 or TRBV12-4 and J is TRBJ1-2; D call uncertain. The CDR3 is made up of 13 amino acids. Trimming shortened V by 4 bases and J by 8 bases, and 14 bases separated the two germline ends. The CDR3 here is CASSSHQAWGYTF. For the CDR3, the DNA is TGTGCCAGCAGTTCCCATCAGGCGTGGGGCTACACCTTC.

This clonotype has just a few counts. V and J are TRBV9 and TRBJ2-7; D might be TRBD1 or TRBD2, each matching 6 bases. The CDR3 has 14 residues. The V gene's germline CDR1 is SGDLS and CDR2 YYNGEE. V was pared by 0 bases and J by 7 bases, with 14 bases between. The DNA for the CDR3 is TGTGCCAGCAGCGTAGCGACAGGACTATCAGAGCAGTACTTC. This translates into CASSVATGLSEQYF. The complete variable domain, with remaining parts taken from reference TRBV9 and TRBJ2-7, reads DSGVTQTPKHLITATGQRVTLRCSPRSGDLSVYWYQQSLDQGLQFLIQYYNGEERAKGNILERFSAQQFPDLHSELNLSSLELGDSALYFCASSVATGLSEQYFGPGTRLTVT.

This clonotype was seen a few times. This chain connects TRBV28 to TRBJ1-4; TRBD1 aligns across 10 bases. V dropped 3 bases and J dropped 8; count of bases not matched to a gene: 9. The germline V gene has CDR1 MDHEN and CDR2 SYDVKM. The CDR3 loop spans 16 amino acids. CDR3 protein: CASSFSPGTGVEKLFF. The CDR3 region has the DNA TGTGCCAGCAGTTTCTCTCCCGGGACAGGGGTCGAAAAACTGTTTTTT.

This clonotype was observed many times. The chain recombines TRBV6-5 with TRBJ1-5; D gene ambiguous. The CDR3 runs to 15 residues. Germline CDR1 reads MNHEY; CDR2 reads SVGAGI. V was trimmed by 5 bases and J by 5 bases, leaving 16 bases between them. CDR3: CASSTSQGGDQPQHF. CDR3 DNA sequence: TGTGCCAGCAGTACCTCTCAAGGTGGGGATCAGCCCCAGCATTTT.

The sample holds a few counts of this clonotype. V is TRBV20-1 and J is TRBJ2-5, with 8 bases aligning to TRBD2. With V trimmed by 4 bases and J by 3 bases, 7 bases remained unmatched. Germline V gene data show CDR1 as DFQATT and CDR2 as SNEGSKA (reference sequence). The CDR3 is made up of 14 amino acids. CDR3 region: CSATPGLAEETQYF. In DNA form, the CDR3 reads TGCAGTGCTACACCCGGACTAGCCGAAGAGACCCAGTACTTC.

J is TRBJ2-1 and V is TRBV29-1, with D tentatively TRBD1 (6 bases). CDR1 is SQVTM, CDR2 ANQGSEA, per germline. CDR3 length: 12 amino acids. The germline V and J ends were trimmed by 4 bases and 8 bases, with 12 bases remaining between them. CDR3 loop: CSVARGVDEQFF. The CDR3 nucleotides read TGCAGCGTTGCCAGGGGAGTCGATGAGCAGTTCTTC.

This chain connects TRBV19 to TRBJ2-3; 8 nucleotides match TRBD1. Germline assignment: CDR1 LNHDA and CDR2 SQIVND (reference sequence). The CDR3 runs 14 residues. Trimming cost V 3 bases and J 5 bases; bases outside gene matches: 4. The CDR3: CASSIQGARDTQYF. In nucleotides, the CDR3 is TGTGCCAGTAGTATTCAGGGGGCAAGAGATACGCAGTATTTT.

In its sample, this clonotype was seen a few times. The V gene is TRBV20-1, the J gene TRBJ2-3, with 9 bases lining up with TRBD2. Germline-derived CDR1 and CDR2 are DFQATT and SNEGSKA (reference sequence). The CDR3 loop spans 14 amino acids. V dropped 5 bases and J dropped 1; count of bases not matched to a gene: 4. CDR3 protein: CSAPQREGTDTQYF. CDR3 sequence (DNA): TGCAGTGCTCCCCAGCGGGAGGGCACAGATACGCAGTATTTT.

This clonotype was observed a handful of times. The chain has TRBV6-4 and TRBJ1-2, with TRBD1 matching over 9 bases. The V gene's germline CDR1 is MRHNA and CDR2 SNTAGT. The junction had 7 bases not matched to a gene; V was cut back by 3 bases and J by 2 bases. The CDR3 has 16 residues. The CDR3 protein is CASSETGGAVNYGYTF. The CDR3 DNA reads TGTGCCAGCAGTGAAACAGGGGGCGCGGTGAACTATGGCTACACCTTC.

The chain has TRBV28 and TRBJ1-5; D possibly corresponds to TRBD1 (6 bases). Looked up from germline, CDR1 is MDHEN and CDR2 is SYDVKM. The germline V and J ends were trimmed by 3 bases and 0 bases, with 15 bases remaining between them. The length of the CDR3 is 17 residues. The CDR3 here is CASSFGQLTISNQPQHF. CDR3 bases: TGTGCCAGCAGTTTTGGACAGTTAACAATTAGCAATCAGCCCCAGCATTTT.

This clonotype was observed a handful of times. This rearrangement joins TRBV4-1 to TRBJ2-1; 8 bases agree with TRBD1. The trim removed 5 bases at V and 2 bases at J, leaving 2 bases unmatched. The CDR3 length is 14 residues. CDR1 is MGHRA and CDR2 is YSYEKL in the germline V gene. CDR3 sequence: CASSDRGTYNEQFF. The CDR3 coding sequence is TGCGCCAGCAGCGACAGGGGAACCTACAATGAGCAGTTCTTC.

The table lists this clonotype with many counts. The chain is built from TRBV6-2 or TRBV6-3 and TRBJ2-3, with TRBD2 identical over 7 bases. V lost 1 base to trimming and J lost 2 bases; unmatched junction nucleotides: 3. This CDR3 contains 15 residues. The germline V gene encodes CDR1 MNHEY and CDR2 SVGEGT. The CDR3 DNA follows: TGTGCCAGCAGTTACTGGACTAGATCCACAGATACGCAGTATTTT. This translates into CASSYWTRSTDTQYF.

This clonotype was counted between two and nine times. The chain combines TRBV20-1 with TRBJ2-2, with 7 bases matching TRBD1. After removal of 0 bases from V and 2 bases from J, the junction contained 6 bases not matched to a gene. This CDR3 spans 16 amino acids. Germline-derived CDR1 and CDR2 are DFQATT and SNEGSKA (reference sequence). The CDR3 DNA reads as TGCAGTGCTAGAGATTTCGGGACAGATAACACCGGGGAGCTGTTTTTT. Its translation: CSARDFGTDNTGELFF.

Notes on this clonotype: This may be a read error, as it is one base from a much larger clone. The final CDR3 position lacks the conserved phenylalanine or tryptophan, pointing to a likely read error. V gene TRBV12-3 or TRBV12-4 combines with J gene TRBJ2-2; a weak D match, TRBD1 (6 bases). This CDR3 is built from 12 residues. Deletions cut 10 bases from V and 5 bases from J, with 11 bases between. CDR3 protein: CATSQGTGELFL. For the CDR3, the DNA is TGTGCCACCTCTCAGGGGACCGGGGAGCTGTTTCTT.

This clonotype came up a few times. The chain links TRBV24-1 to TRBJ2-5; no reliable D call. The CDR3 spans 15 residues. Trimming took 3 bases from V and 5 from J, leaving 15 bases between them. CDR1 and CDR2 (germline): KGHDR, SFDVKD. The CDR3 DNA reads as TGTGCCACCAGTGATAATCCGGGCGCCCGGGAGACCCAGTACTTC. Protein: CATSDNPGARETQYF.

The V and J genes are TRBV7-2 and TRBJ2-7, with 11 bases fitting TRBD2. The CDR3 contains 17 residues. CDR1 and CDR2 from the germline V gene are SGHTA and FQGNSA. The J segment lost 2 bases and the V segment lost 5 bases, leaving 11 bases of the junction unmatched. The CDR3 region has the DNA TGTGCCAGCAGCGTCTATAGCGGGGGGGCAGGAACCTACGAGCAGTACTTC. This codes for CASSVYSGGAGTYEQYF.

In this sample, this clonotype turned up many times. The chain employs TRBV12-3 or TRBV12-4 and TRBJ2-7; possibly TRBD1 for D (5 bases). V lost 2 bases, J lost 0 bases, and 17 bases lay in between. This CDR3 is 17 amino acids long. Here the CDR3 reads CASSLLDIIRPSYEQYF. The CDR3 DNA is TGTGCCAGCAGTTTATTGGACATTATAAGGCCCTCCTACGAGCAGTACTTC.